The clone carrying this TCR beta chain was found a few times. This entry is derived from a study of T cell repertoires in aging, cancer and after chemotherapy. The template was genomic DNA from peripheral blood, not RNA. This CDR3 is 13 amino acids long. V lost 8 bases to trimming and J lost 8 bases, with 18 bases between them. From germline, CDR1 is MNHEY and CDR2 SVGEGT. TRB rearrangements spanning V, D and J were amplified using mixed TRB-A/B primers. TCRdb recomputed calls from the multiplex PCR reads with MiXCR, one row per CDR3 protein. The sample yields about 9,200 distinct CDR3 sequences, approximately 35% seen once.

The sequencing input was blood. The chain recombines TRBV6-2 or TRBV6-3 with TRBJ1-2; the D is unclear. This sequence was found in a human donor in good health. The donor label of this sample is uncertain. As DNA, the CDR3 is TGTGCCAGCGGAACCGGTAGGGCTCAGGGCTACACCTTC. It translates to CASGTGRAQGYTF.